Listed below are T cell receptor beta chains from one sample, sequenced in a study of T cells in pancreatic ductal adenocarcinoma. Profiled with immunoSEQ multiplex PCR; TCRdb holds only in-frame clones, not every one. The sample yields some 2,300 clones, over 80% seen once. Material for sequencing was pancreatic tumor tissue. The source is a human donor with pancreatic ductal adenocarcinoma. CDR3s include the opening cysteine and the closing phenylalanine or tryptophan. A D gene is named only where the DNA matches it firmly. Expanded clones get a size class; other rows say once, few or many, or leave the size out.

- | TRBJ1-5 | TRBV19 | - | TGTGCCAGTAGCCCCGCTGGACAGTATAGCAATCAGCCCCAGCATTTT | CASSPAGQYSNQPQHF
TRBD1 | TRBJ2-1 | TRBV7-2 | - | TGTGCCAGCAGCTCAGGGGGACAGGGATTCTACAATGAGCAGTTCTTC | CASSSGGQGFYNEQFF
- | TRBJ1-6 | TRBV6-5 | - | TGTGCCAGCAGTTGGGACAAACCCTCTGATTCACCCCTCCACTTT | CASSWDKPSDSPLHF
TRBD2 | TRBJ2-1 | TRBV7-6 | - | TGTGCCAGCAGCTTAACTAGCGGGAGTTCCAATGAGCAGTTCTTC | CASSLTSGSSNEQFF
- | TRBJ1-5 | TRBV6-1 | - | TGTGCCAGCAGCCGGACAGACAATCAGCCCCAGCATTTT | CASSRTDNQPQHF
TRBD2 | TRBJ2-7 | TRBV4-3 | large | TGCGCCAGCAGCCAAGGCCCTGCTAGCGGGAGTTCGGCATACGAGCAGTACTTC | CASSQGPASGSSAYEQYF
TRBD1 | TRBJ2-7 | TRBV9 | - | TGTGCCAGCAGCACACCGGGACAGGGAAGCGAGCAGTACTTC | CASSTPGQGSEQYF
- | TRBJ2-7 | TRBV5-6 | - | TGTGCCAGCAGCTTGTGGAGGGACGAGCAGTACTTC | CASSLWRDEQYF
TRBD1 | TRBJ2-2 | TRBV6-4 | - | TGTGCCAGCAGGGGGGCCGGGACAGACCCCGGGGAGCTGTTTTTT | CASRGAGTDPGELFF
- | TRBJ1-2 | TRBV19 | - | TGTGCCAGTAGTACGGACAGTCGGGCCACTAACTATGGCTACACCTTC | CASSTDSRATNYGYTF
- | TRBJ2-6 | TRBV7-2 | - | TGTGCCAGCAGCCCCGGCGAGTGGGGCCCCTCTGGGGCCAACGTCCTGACTTTC | CASSPGEWGPSGANVLTF
- | TRBJ2-7 | TRBV2 | - | TGTGCCAGCAGTGTCCAGGGGTTCGGCTACGAGCAGTACTTC | CASSVQGFGYEQYF
TRBD2 | TRBJ2-7 | TRBV25-1 | - | TGTGCCAGCAGCGCACGACTAGCGGGAGACGAGCAGTACTTC | CASSARLAGDEQYF
TRBD1 | TRBJ2-1 | TRBV5-1 | few | TGCGCCAGCAGCCCCCTTGGGGAACAGGGGGCTAGTTCGGACGAGCAGTTCTTC | CASSPLGEQGASSDEQFF
TRBD1 | TRBJ2-7 | TRBV10-2 | - | TGCGCCAGCCGGGACAGGGGCTACGAGCAGTACTTC | CASRDRGYEQYF
- | TRBJ2-1 | TRBV5-1 | - | TGCGCCAGCAGCTTGGCGGCTCGGGGGGCGGGCGATGAGCAGTTCTTC | CASSLAARGAGDEQFF
TRBD1 | TRBJ2-7 | TRBV29-1 | - | TGCAGCGTTGAAGATCTCGACAGGGGGACCCACGAGCAGTACTTC | CSVEDLDRGTHEQYF
- | TRBJ2-7 | TRBV6-5 | - | TGTGCCAGCAGTTACCAAAGAGGGCCCACCTACGAGCAGTACTTC | CASSYQRGPTYEQYF
TRBD1 | TRBJ2-7 | TRBV18 | - | TGTGCCAGCTCACCCGGGACAGAATACGAGCAGTACTTC | CASSPGTEYEQYF
- | TRBJ2-3 | TRBV5-1 | - | TGCGCCAGCAGCTTGGGATATGGGGCATTCAGGGATACGCAGTATTTT | CASSLGYGAFRDTQYF
- | TRBJ1-1 | TRBV6-1 | - | TGTGCCAGCAGTGAAGTTGACAGAGGCACTGAAGCTTTCTTT | CASSEVDRGTEAFF
TRBD1 | TRBJ2-3 | TRBV7-2 | - | TGTGCCAGCACCTTCGGACAGGGTAGTGCAGATACGCAGTATTTT | CASTFGQGSADTQYF
- | TRBJ2-2 | TRBV5-5 | - | TGTGCCAGCAGCTCTTATGGGGAGGACACCGGGGAGCTGTTTTTT | CASSSYGEDTGELFF
- | TRBJ1-5 | TRBV30 | - | TGTGCCTGGAGTGTACAGGACGATCAGCCCCAGCATTTT | CAWSVQDDQPQHF
TRBD1 | TRBJ2-5 | TRBV18 | - | TGTGCCAGCTCACGAGCCGCCGGGACAGGGAGATCTAGAGAAGAGACCCAGTACTTC | CASSRAAGTGRSREETQYF
TRBD1 | TRBJ1-2 | TRBV28 | - | TGTGCCAGCAGTTTCCGGTCTCTCGTCGACAGGGGTGTAGAAGGCTACACCTTC | CASSFRSLVDRGVEGYTF
- | TRBJ1-1 | TRBV27 | - | TGTGCCAGCATCCCCCTAGGGGGAACTGAAGCTTTCTTT | CASIPLGGTEAFF
TRBD1 | TRBJ1-1 | TRBV20-1 | - | TGCAGTGCTAGAAATGACAGGGTAGCCCTCTTT | CSARNDRVALF
- | TRBJ1-3 | TRBV5-4 | few | TGTGCCAGCAGCTTGGTCGGCTCTGGAAACACCATATATTTT | CASSLVGSGNTIYF
- | TRBJ2-2 | TRBV7-3 | - | TGTGCCAGCAGCTTAAGAGGGTTGGCCGGGGAGCTGTTTTTT | CASSLRGLAGELFF
TRBD1 | TRBJ1-1 | TRBV2 | - | TGTGCCAGCAGTAAGGACAGGGGGCGCGTCACTGAAGCTTTCTTT | CASSKDRGRVTEAFF
TRBD1 | TRBJ2-5 | TRBV6-6 | - | TGTGCCAGCAGAAACCGGGACAGGGGAGGAGGAGAGACCCAGTACTTC | CASRNRDRGGGETQYF
- | TRBJ2-7 | TRBV7-8 | - | TGTGCCAGCAGCCTTAGTAGTTTCGGCTACGAGCAGTACTTC | CASSLSSFGYEQYF
- | TRBJ2-5 | TRBV18 | once | TGTGCCAGCTCACCACGAGGAAAAGAGACCCAGTACTTC | CASSPRGKETQYF
TRBD2 | TRBJ2-1 | TRBV6-1 | - | TGTGCCAGCAGTGAAGTGGGACGTAGCGGGGAGCGGGTTTGGGATGAGCAGTTCTTC | CASSEVGRSGERVWDEQFF
TRBD1 | TRBJ1-4 | TRBV6-1 | large | TGTGCCAGCCTTCTACAGGGGGCAAGGGAAAAACTGTTTTTT | CASLLQGAREKLFF
- | TRBJ2-7 | TRBV14 | - | TGTGCCAGCAGCCAAGATACGGTATACGAGCAGTACTTC | CASSQDTVYEQYF
- | TRBJ2-2 | TRBV13 | - | TGTGCCAGCAGAGCCGACAGGAGCAGAACTGCAACCGGGGAGCTGTTTTTT | CASRADRSRTATGELFF
- | TRBJ2-7 | TRBV7-2 | - | TGTGCCAGCAGCTTATCCGCCGGGATATCGGTCTACGAGCAGTACTTC | CASSLSAGISVYEQYF
- | TRBJ2-7 | TRBV20-1 | - | TGCAGTGCTATCCCTTCCTACGAGCAGTACTTC | CSAIPSYEQYF
- | TRBJ2-1 | TRBV5-4 | - | TGTGCCAGCAGCTGGAGCGGCTCCCGTTACAATGAGCAGTTCTTC | CASSWSGSRYNEQFF
- | TRBJ2-3 | TRBV13 | - | TGTGCCAGCAGCTTAGGGGCGGGGGCCACAGATACGCAGTATTTT | CASSLGAGATDTQYF